This T cell receptor (beta chain) is drawn from a study of T cell responses to AZD1222 COVID-19 vaccine. Study findings and constraints: The study found vaccine-associated CD4 TCRs spanning spike, dominant at 160-218 and 743-854. Nearly half of spike-specific TCRs reportedly go after variant regions that carry no mutations. Most donors were white British and more were female, and clonal diversity was possibly underestimated.

The germline V gene encodes CDR1 MDHEN and CDR2 SYDVKM. The CDR3 runs to 12 residues. Between the trimmed V and J ends, which lost 5 bases and 10 bases, there was a span of 14 bases. TCRdb's table, derived via immunoSEQ multiplex PCR, lists solely in-frame clones and lacks some. Seen here are around 99,000 clones, 92% observed once, and the top ten hold over 7%. The count of this clone is one. Its antigen remains unknown. Second-dose intervals of approximately 4 or approximately 12 weeks were pooled. The sample was peripheral blood, taken 28 days after the second AZD1222 dose. The clonotype was recovered from an adult who received the AZD1222 COVID-19 vaccine. V and J are TRBV28 and TRBJ1-1; D is possibly TRBD1 (6 bases). The CDR3 DNA reads as TGTGCCAGCAGTGGTACAGGGTTTAGAGCTTTCTTT. Its protein is CASSGTGFRAFF.